Listed below are T cell receptor beta chains from one sample, sequenced in a study of blood T cell repertoires in COVID-19. Libraries were prepared by immunoSEQ multiplex PCR; TCRdb keeps only in-frame clonotypes and omits some of them. The table has under 170,000 clones, about nine tenths seen once; the top ten hold over 3.5%. What was sequenced was peripheral blood. These receptors all stem from a woman aged 55-75 years with active or convalescent COVID-19. The CDR3 runs from the conserved cysteine through the conserved F or W. D genes are given only for firm matches. Not every row has a clone size; where given, it reads once, few, many or a size class.

TRBV7-3	TRBJ2-3	.	14	.	TGTGCCAGCAGTTTAAATAGACAGGCTGATACGCAGTATTTT	CASSLNRQADTQYF
TRBV9	TRBJ1-2	TRBD1	15	.	TGTGCCAGCAGCCCGAACCCGGACAGGGTCTATGGCTACACCTTC	CASSPNPDRVYGYTF
TRBV7-8	TRBJ1-4	TRBD1	14	.	TGTGCCAGCAGCTTAGCAGGGGGCGGTGAAAAACTGTTTTTT	CASSLAGGGEKLFF
TRBV24-1	TRBJ2-1	TRBD1	14	.	TGTGCCACCAGTGATGACAGGGTAAGGAATGAGCAGTTCTTC	CATSDDRVRNEQFF
TRBV5-4	TRBJ2-1	TRBD2	13	.	TGTGCCAGCAGTAGCGGGGGGAACAATGAGCAGTTCTTC	CASSSGGNNEQFF
TRBV7-2	TRBJ1-5	.	14	.	TGTGCCAGCAGCTTAGGTGGCTTTAATCAGCCCCAGCATTTT	CASSLGGFNQPQHF
TRBV29-1	TRBJ1-1	.	11	.	TGCAGCGTCGCACCTAGGGGGGAAGCTTTCTTT	CSVAPRGEAFF
TRBV11-2	TRBJ2-4	.	15	few	TGTGCCAGCAGCTTACTGAGGGAGGCCAAAAACATTCAGTACTTC	CASSLLREAKNIQYF
TRBV2	TRBJ1-4	TRBD1	19	.	TGTGCCAGCGGCGGGGGACACAGGGGGACCTCGGCAACTAATGAAAAACTGTTTTTT	CASGGGHRGTSATNEKLFF
TRBV6-2/TRBV6-3	TRBJ2-3	TRBD2	17	.	TGTGCCAGCAGTTACTCGAGAACCGGGGGGAGCACAGATACGCAGTATTTT	CASSYSRTGGSTDTQYF
TRBV10-3	TRBJ2-3	TRBD2	18	.	TGTGCCATCAGTGACATCACCCCGGAGCGGGGGGGCCGTGATACGCAGTATTTT	CAISDITPERGGRDTQYF
TRBV5-4	TRBJ2-3	.	14	.	TGTGCCAGCAAAAACTACTATAACACAGATACGCAGTATTTT	CASKNYYNTDTQYF
TRBV4-1	TRBJ2-7	.	15	.	TGCGCCAGCAGCCAAGATCGGGGAAATAGGAACGAGCAGTACTTC	CASSQDRGNRNEQYF
TRBV5-1	TRBJ2-7	TRBD1	15	.	TGCGCCAGCAGCTTGGCGGGACAGGGCTCCTACGAGCAGTACTTC	CASSLAGQGSYEQYF
TRBV10-3	TRBJ1-3	TRBD1	15	.	TGTGCCATCAGGGCACAGGGGCTCTCTGGAAACACCATATATTTT	CAIRAQGLSGNTIYF
TRBV19	TRBJ1-2	TRBD1	13	.	TGTGCCAGTAGTTCCGGGACAGGGTCTAGCTACACCTTC	CASSSGTGSSYTF
TRBV30	TRBJ2-5	TRBD2	14	.	TGTGCCTGGACTAGCGGGGGGTTTCAAGAGACCCAGTACTTC	CAWTSGGFQETQYF
TRBV6-5	TRBJ2-7	.	13	.	TGTGCCAGCTCCAGGGACTTAACCCTCGAGCAGTACTTC	CASSRDLTLEQYF
TRBV5-1	TRBJ2-1	TRBD2	18	once	TGCGCCAGCAGCTTGGTGGATAGCGGGGGCCACTCCTACAATGAGCAGTTCTTC	CASSLVDSGGHSYNEQFF
TRBV14	TRBJ1-3	TRBD1	19	.	TGTGCCAGCAGCCAAGGTTGGCGACAGGGGGGGAAGTCTGGAAACACCATATATTTT	CASSQGWRQGGKSGNTIYF
TRBV10-3	TRBJ1-6	TRBD1	14	.	TGTGCCATCAGTTCCGGGACAGGGCTTTCACCCCTCCACTTT	CAISSGTGLSPLHF
TRBV12-3/TRBV12-4	TRBJ1-3	TRBD1	13	.	TGTGCCAGCAGTTTCGGACAGGGGGTCGGCAGGGATTTT	CASSFGQGVGRDF
TRBV10-3	TRBJ1-1	TRBD1	12	once	TGTGCCACGGACAGGGATGGCACTGAAGCTTTCTTT	CATDRDGTEAFF
TRBV21-1	TRBJ2-7	.	14	.	TGTGCCAGCAGCCGCAGCGGGGGGGACGACGAGCAGTACTTC	CASSRSGGDDEQYF
TRBV5-1	TRBJ2-3	TRBD2	16	.	TGCGCCAGCAGCGTGGGACTAGCGGGGAGCACAGATACGCAGTATTTT	CASSVGLAGSTDTQYF
TRBV5-1	TRBJ2-1	.	14	.	TGCGCCAGCAGCCGGGACAAAGGCTACAATGAGCAGTTCTTC	CASSRDKGYNEQFF
TRBV5-6	TRBJ2-7	TRBD2	15	.	TGTGCCAGCAGCTTGGGCGGGGGAGACCTTTACGAGCAGTACTTC	CASSLGGGDLYEQYF
TRBV4-1	TRBJ1-5	.	15	.	TGCGCCAGCAGCCAAGTCCTGAAGGGGAATCAGCCCCAGCATTTT	CASSQVLKGNQPQHF
TRBV7-2	TRBJ1-1	.	13	.	TGTGCCAGCAGCCCACTGACAGCCACTGAAGCTTTCTTT	CASSPLTATEAFF
TRBV4-3	TRBJ2-7	TRBD1	15	.	TGCGCCAGCAGCCAAGACGGGGACAGCTCCTACGAGCAGTACTTC	CASSQDGDSSYEQYF
TRBV2	TRBJ1-6	TRBD1	15	.	TGTGCCAGCAGTGGACAGGGGCCACAAGGATCACCCCTCCACTTT	CASSGQGPQGSPLHF
TRBV14	TRBJ1-6	.	15	.	TGTGCCAGCAGCCAAGATTCTCAGAATGTTTCACCCCTCCACTTT	CASSQDSQNVSPLHF
TRBV10-1	TRBJ1-6	.	13	once	TGCGCCAGCAGTGGAAACACGAATTCACCCCTCCACTTT	CASSGNTNSPLHF
TRBV5-5	TRBJ2-3	TRBD2	15	.	TGTGCCAGCAGCTCATTCGGGGGGGCCACAGATACGCAGTATTTT	CASSSFGGATDTQYF
TRBV4-3	TRBJ2-1	.	15	few	TGCGCCAGCAGCTCCACTATTGAAGGATACAATGAGCAGTTCTTC	CASSSTIEGYNEQFF
TRBV18	TRBJ1-1	TRBD1	15	.	TGTGCCAGCTCACTAGGGGGACAGGGGAACACTGAAGCTTTCTTT	CASSLGGQGNTEAFF
TRBV3-1/TRBV3-2	TRBJ2-5	.	13	.	TGTGCCAGCAGCCCCCATGAGGGAGAGACCCAGTACTTC	CASSPHEGETQYF
TRBV6-5	TRBJ2-1	.	14	.	TGTGCCAGCAGCTTACAGGGCTCCTACAATGAGCAGTTCTTC	CASSLQGSYNEQFF
TRBV29-1	TRBJ1-1	.	12	.	TGCAGCGTAACAGACGTTAGCACTGAAGCTTTCTTT	CSVTDVSTEAFF
TRBV5-1	TRBJ1-2	TRBD1	16	.	TGCGCCAGCACCCTGGATGGGACAGGGACGGACTATGGCTACACCTTC	CASTLDGTGTDYGYTF
TRBV6-6	TRBJ2-1	.	14	.	TGTGCCAGCAGCCACAGGGTCCCCGGTTATGAGCAGTTCTTC	CASSHRVPGYEQFF
TRBV7-6	TRBJ1-4	TRBD1	15	.	TGTGCCAGCAGCTTGGGGACAGGTCCTAATGAAAAACTGTTTTTT	CASSLGTGPNEKLFF
TRBV19	TRBJ2-5	TRBD1	18	.	TGTGCCAGTAGTATCAGACAGGGGTTGAGGGGTCGACAAGAGACCCAGTACTTC	CASSIRQGLRGRQETQYF
TRBV18	TRBJ2-7	.	13	.	TGTGCCAGCTCACCAAACTCTTTTCACGAGCAGTACTTC	CASSPNSFHEQYF
TRBV2	TRBJ1-4	.	15	.	TGTGCCAGCAGTGAATTACAGGGAAGGGATGAAAAACTGTTTTTT	CASSELQGRDEKLFF
TRBV24-1	TRBJ2-1	.	17	.	TGTGCCACCAGTGATTCCAGAGGCAAAGGCTCCTACAATGAGCAGTTCTTC	CATSDSRGKGSYNEQFF
TRBV7-8	TRBJ1-3	.	17	.	TGTGCCAGCAGCCCTTTGCGGAGGGGTCACTCTGGAAACACCATATATTTT	CASSPLRRGHSGNTIYF
TRBV3-1/TRBV3-2	TRBJ2-3	.	13	.	TGTGCCAGCAGTCCTAGCTCACGAGATACGCAGTATTTT	CASSPSSRDTQYF
TRBV30	TRBJ1-2	.	13	.	TGTGCCTGGAGTGTACGACAAATCAGCGGCTACACCTTC	CAWSVRQISGYTF
TRBV7-9	TRBJ1-2	TRBD1	14	.	TGTGCCAGCAGCTCCGGGACAGGGAGCTATGGCTACACCTTC	CASSSGTGSYGYTF
TRBV6-5	TRBJ2-3	TRBD2	15	.	TGTGCCAGCAGTTCCGCGGGGGGGGACACAGATACGCAGTATTTT	CASSSAGGDTDTQYF
TRBV10-3	TRBJ1-1	.	13	.	TGTGCCATCAGTCTTCCGGGAACGGCTGAAGCTTTCTTT	CAISLPGTAEAFF
TRBV12-3/TRBV12-4	TRBJ1-3	.	13	once	TGTGCCAGCAGTGGGCTAAATGGAAACACCATATATTTT	CASSGLNGNTIYF
TRBV11-2	TRBJ2-1	.	16	.	TGTGCCAGCAGCTTAGATCGGGGGAGGACCTACAATGAGCAGTTCTTC	CASSLDRGRTYNEQFF
TRBV7-9	TRBJ2-7	TRBD1	14	.	TGTGCCAGCAGCTTACAGGGGGTCACCTACGAGCAGTACTTC	CASSLQGVTYEQYF
TRBV11-2	TRBJ2-7	TRBD1	15	.	TGTGCCAGCAGCTTCGACCAGGGGGCTATCTACGAGCAGTACTTC	CASSFDQGAIYEQYF
TRBV10-3	TRBJ1-1	.	16	.	TGTGCCATCAGTGCGGCGGGGGTAGGGTCCGACACTGAAGCTTTCTTT	CAISAAGVGSDTEAFF